This T cell receptor (beta chain) was recovered during a study of human T cells and chemical hapten exposure. The library gave individual cDNA molecules unique molecular identifiers. MiXCR, applied by TCRdb to the RACE reads, yields one record per CDR3 protein. Among more than 250,000 distinct CDR3 sequences listed, roughly 8.9% were seen once. Time point: pre-sensitization, week 0. Stated treatment: therapeutic diphenylcyclopropenone sensitization with weekly scalp DPC. Worth noting for this clonotype: Its specificity is not known.

Overall study results and limits: Expanded TCRs formed significantly more large CDR3 similarity clusters than controls. Patch test score showed a positive correlation with PT1 expanded TCR counts. Given that the donors had alopecia, their immune response may differ from that seen in healthy people.

Between the trimmed V and J ends, which lost 3 bases and 3 bases, there was a span of 12 bases. The CDR3 has 14 amino acids. Germline V lookup: CDR1 LGHNA, CDR2 YNFKEQ. The rearrangement links TRBV4-2 to TRBJ2-7; D is possibly TRBD2 (5 bases). The clonotype originates from a woman aged 40 to 50 with alopecia areata. Some clones in this sample may be carry-over from other donors' samples. Material: whole blood, obtained in connection with sensitization to the hapten diphenylcyclopropenone (DPC). The CDR3 spells CASSQPPRGYEQYF. The CDR3 bases are TGTGCCAGCAGCCAGCCCCCCCGGGGCTACGAGCAGTACTTC.